One sample yielded the 23 T cell receptor beta chains listed below, sequenced in a study of T cells in Graves' hyperthyroidism and ophthalmopathy (dated by TCRdb to the late 2010s). Preparation of the library involved multiplex PCR. TCRdb names Illumina HiSeq 2000 as the instrument used. TCR beta CDR3 regions were amplified from RNA transcripts. The TCR CDR3 was subjected to a first round of RT-PCR using the HTBI primer set and the Qiagen OneStep RT-PCR kit. The public reads were quality trimmed at Q25 with fastp and then assembled into clones with MiXCR by TCRdb, keeping productive beta chains. Each record represents a unique CDR3 protein, reported with the most common genes and DNA among its rows. The sample table records over 500,000 distinct CDR3 sequences; about 15% of these occur just once. Over 11% of the sample belongs to the ten largest clones. Sequenced: blood. The source of these receptors is a middle-aged woman with Graves' hyperthyroidism.

On this clonotype itself: A much larger clone lies one base from this, so it may be a read error. This is likely a read error, given that the CDR3 carries no conserved phenylalanine or tryptophan at its end. The chain uses TRBV20-1 and TRBJ2-1; 8 bases match TRBD1. The J segment lost 6 bases and the V segment lost 3 bases, leaving 7 bases of the junction unmatched. Germline V gene lookup returns CDR1 DFQATT and CDR2 SNEGSKA (reference sequence). There are 14 residues in the CDR3. The CDR3 DNA reads as TGCAGTGCTAGGGACAGGGAAGGTGTCAATGAGCAGTTCATC. Its translation is CSARDREGVNEQFI.

The chain carries TRBV24-1 and TRBJ2-1, with D perhaps TRBD2 (6 bases). The V and J ends lost 11 bases and 4 bases respectively, with 14 bases between them. The CDR3 runs 13 residues. Germline-derived CDR1 and CDR2 are KGHDR and SFDVKD. This CDR3 reads CAITGGEYNEQFF. Here the CDR3 DNA reads TGTGCCATCACAGGAGGGGAGTACAATGAGCAGTTCTTC.

At least ten counts were recorded for this clonotype. The rearrangement links TRBV7-9 to TRBJ2-7, with TRBD2 as a possible D gene (5 bases). Trimming pared 3 bases from V and 5 bases from J, leaving 11 bases between. The germline gives CDR1 SEHNR, CDR2 FQNEAQ (reference sequence). This CDR3 contains 13 residues. This chain's CDR3 is CASSFPLGDEQYF. The CDR3 DNA sequence: TGTGCCAGCAGCTTCCCTCTGGGAGACGAGCAGTACTTC. Full variable domain (missing parts from reference TRBV7-9 and TRBJ2-7): DTGVSQNPRHKITKRGQNVTFRCDPISEHNRLYWYRQTLGQGPEFLTYFQNEAQLEKSRLLSDRFSAERPKGSFSTLEIQRTEQGDSAMYLCASSFPLGDEQYFGPGTRLTVT.

In its sample, this clonotype was seen many times. This chain links TRBV28 with TRBJ2-3, with a weak D call TRBD1 (6 bases). The CDR3 contains 15 residues. Trimming left V 5 bases short and J 2 bases short, with 14 bases between. Germline-derived CDR1 and CDR2 are MDHEN and SYDVKM. CDR3 residues: CASSPPDRLTDTQYF. CDR3 in DNA: TGTGCCAGCAGTCCACCGGACAGACTCACAGATACGCAGTATTTT.

This clonotype turned up a few times. For the CDR3, the DNA is TGTGCCAGCAGTCCCCGGGGGGTGAGGTACGAGCAGTACTTC. Translating it yields CASSPRGVRYEQYF. The V call is TRBV27, the J call TRBJ2-7, with 7 positions matching TRBD2. Per germline, CDR1 MNHEY and CDR2 SMNVEV (reference sequence). V lost 5 bases to trimming and J lost 4 bases; unmatched junction nucleotides: 8. The CDR3 sequence is 14 residues long.

V usage is TRBV29-1 and J usage is TRBJ1-1; TRBD1 aligns across 12 bases. J lost 4 bases, V lost 7 bases, and 22 bases had no gene match. The CDR3 has 19 amino acids. Germline V CDR1 and CDR2: SQVTM, ANQGSEA. The CDR3 DNA sequence: TGCAGCGCCGCTCCTGAAATGGGGACAGGGGGCACCATGGGCACTGAAGCTTTCTTT. Protein sequence: CSAAPEMGTGGTMGTEAFF.

The chain carries TRBV20-1 and TRBJ1-2, with D tentatively TRBD1 (6 bases). This CDR3 region has 15 residues. The germline V gene has CDR1 DFQATT and CDR2 SNEGSKA (reference sequence). Trimming pared 5 bases from V and 2 bases from J, leaving 18 bases between. The CDR3: CSAYPPGHQNYGYTF. The CDR3 DNA follows: TGCAGTGCTTATCCTCCGGGACATCAAAACTATGGCTACACCTTC.

This clonotype was detected many times. This rearrangement joins TRBV28 to TRBJ2-7; D not certain. Germline V gene lookup returns CDR1 MDHEN and CDR2 SYDVKM. V lost 3 bases, J lost 3 bases, and 6 bases lay in between. This CDR3 has 12 residues. CDR3 loop: CASSFKVYEQYF. For the CDR3, the DNA is TGTGCCAGCAGTTTTAAAGTCTACGAGCAGTACTTC.

This clonotype was recorded many times. The rearrangement joins TRBV30 to TRBJ2-7, with D perhaps matching TRBD1 (6 bases). The germline CDR1 and CDR2 sequences are GTSNPN and SVGIG (reference sequence). This CDR3 is 14 amino acids long. Trimming removed 1 base at V and 0 bases at J, with 10 bases between. CDR3 sequence: CAWSGQDNSYEQYF. CDR3 coding DNA: TGTGCCTGGAGTGGACAGGATAACTCCTACGAGCAGTACTTC.

This clonotype was recorded a few times. J is TRBJ2-7 and V is TRBV5-5; TRBD1 aligns across 9 bases. Germline V gene data show CDR1 as SGHKS and CDR2 as YYEKEE (reference sequence). The J segment lost 4 bases and the V segment lost 4 bases, leaving 9 bases of the junction unmatched. The CDR3 contains 15 residues. Written as DNA, the CDR3 is TGTGCCAGCAGCCTCCGGACAGGGGTCGTGTACGAGCAGTACTTC. Its protein product is CASSLRTGVVYEQYF.

This clonotype has a handful of counts. The rearrangement uses TRBV7-9 and TRBJ2-1; TRBD1 matches 8 bases. The CDR3 runs 15 residues. V shed 4 bases, J shed 5 bases, and the junction held 7 bases outside the gene matches. Germline CDR1 SEHNR, CDR2 FQNEAQ (reference sequence). The CDR3 region is CASSSGQGVDNEQFF. DNA of the CDR3: TGTGCCAGCAGCTCCGGACAGGGTGTCGACAATGAGCAGTTCTTC.

This clonotype has only a few counts. The CDR3 sequence is CASSPGTGHSPLHF. The CDR3 nucleotides are TGTGCCAGCAGCCCCGGGACAGGCCATTCACCCCTCCACTTT. The chain recombines TRBV6-2 or TRBV6-3 with TRBJ1-6; TRBD1 aligns across 8 bases. The CDR3 spans 14 residues. After removal of 6 bases from V and 8 bases from J, the junction contained 6 bases not matched to a gene. Germline V gene data show CDR1 as MNHEY and CDR2 as SVGEGT.

This clonotype has a count of ten or more. The V and J genes are TRBV25-1 and TRBJ1-1; the match to TRBD1 covers 9 bases. The ends lost 3 bases at V and 10 bases at J; junction bases unmatched: 9. The CDR3 has 14 amino acids. Germline CDR1 MGHDK, CDR2 SYGVNS. CDR3: CASSDRDRAVAAFF. The CDR3 DNA sequence: TGTGCCAGCAGTGACCGGGACAGGGCGGTTGCAGCTTTCTTT.

The V and J genes are TRBV30 and TRBJ2-6; D tentatively fits TRBD1 or TRBD2 (5 bases each). Germline loops: CDR1 GTSNPN, CDR2 SVGIG (reference sequence). The V gene lost 0 bases and the J gene lost 2 bases, with 8 bases spanning the gap. CDR3 length: 15 residues. In DNA, the CDR3 is TGTGCCTGGAGTGTTTGGGGGACTGGGGCCAACGTCCTGACTTTC. Amino acid sequence: CAWSVWGTGANVLTF. Full variable domain (outside the CDR3, taken from reference TRBV30 and TRBJ2-6): SQTIHQWPATLVQPVGSPLSLECTVEGTSNPNLYWYRQAAGRGLQLLFYSVGIGQISSEVPQNLSASRPQDRQFILSSKKLLLSDSGFYLCAWSVWGTGANVLTFGAGSRLTVL.

In its sample, this clonotype was seen many times. The chain links TRBV7-2 to TRBJ2-1; D ambiguous. CDR1 is SGHTA and CDR2 is FQGNSA in the germline V gene. The CDR3 loop spans 15 amino acids. The V end lost 6 bases, the J end lost 2 bases, and 14 bases lay between the germline ends. CDR3 coding DNA: TGTGCCAGCAGTACTGCCCCCACCCCCTACAATGAGCAGTTCTTC. Its protein product is CASSTAPTPYNEQFF.

At least ten counts were recorded for this clonotype. The rearrangement uses TRBV6-1 and TRBJ1-4; no reliable D call. Germline assignment: CDR1 MNHNS and CDR2 SASEGT. This CDR3 is 14 amino acids long. The V and J ends lost 6 bases and 2 bases respectively, with 10 bases between them. This CDR3 is CASRDASTNEKLFF. CDR3 in DNA: TGTGCCAGCAGAGACGCGTCCACTAATGAAAAACTGTTTTTT.

This clonotype came up many times. The rearrangement links TRBV11-2 to TRBJ1-1; possible D gene TRBD1, 6 bases. This CDR3 is built from 14 residues. V lost 5 bases, J lost 5 bases, and 15 bases lay in between. CDR1 is SGHAT, CDR2 FQNNGV, per germline. The CDR3 sequence is CASSEQGVRTEAFF. CDR3 bases: TGTGCCAGCAGCGAACAGGGCGTACGGACTGAAGCTTTCTTT.

The sample holds many counts of this clonotype. The chain carries TRBV3-1 and TRBJ2-5, with D perhaps TRBD2 (6 bases). This CDR3 comprises 15 residues. Per germline, CDR1 LGHDT and CDR2 YNNKEL (reference sequence). Trimming removed 1 base at V and 5 bases at J, with 14 bases between. DNA of the CDR3: TGTGCCAGCAGCCAAGTTACTAGCTCTTCCGAGACCCAGTACTTC. Translating it yields CASSQVTSSSETQYF.

The rearrangement uses TRBV6-5 and TRBJ1-4; no clear D. The germline V and J ends were trimmed by 2 bases and 8 bases, with 18 bases remaining between them. Germline assignment: CDR1 MNHEY and CDR2 SVGAGI. This CDR3 spans 16 amino acids. Written as DNA, the CDR3 is TGTGCCAGCAGTTACGCAACCGGGGTGGCCAGGGAAAAACTGTTTTTT. Its translation is CASSYATGVAREKLFF.

This clonotype was counted many times. The chain links TRBV7-2 to TRBJ2-3; no clear D. This CDR3 has 13 residues. V was pared by 2 bases and J by 2 bases, with 5 bases between. Germline V gene data show CDR1 as SGHTA and CDR2 as FQGNSA. CDR3 DNA: TGTGCCAGCAGCTTAAGCTACACAGATACGCAGTATTTT. This codes for CASSLSYTDTQYF.

This clonotype was seen only a few times. This sequence joins TRBV5-1 and TRBJ1-2; 8 nucleotides match TRBD1. With V trimmed by 5 bases and J by 4 bases, 4 bases remained unmatched. CDR1 SGHRS and CDR2 YFSETQ come from the germline V gene. The length of the CDR3 is 13 residues. The CDR3 DNA sequence: TGCGCCAGCAGGGCAGACAGGGGCTATGGCTACACCTTC. It codes for CASRADRGYGYTF.

The chain carries TRBV11-3 and TRBJ2-5; 9 bases are shared with TRBD1. The length of the CDR3 is 14 residues. The J segment lost 2 bases and the V segment lost 11 bases, leaving 9 bases of the junction unmatched. Germline CDR1 and CDR2: SGHNT and YENEEA. The CDR3 here is CAPPGQGPQETQYF. CDR3 coding DNA: TGTGCCCCACCGGGACAGGGACCTCAAGAGACCCAGTACTTC.

This clonotype was counted many times. CDR3 DNA: TGCAGTGCCCGGGGAGCGGGAGCAATTCGGGAGCAGTACTTC. It encodes CSARGAGAIREQYF. This sequence joins TRBV20-1 and TRBJ2-7; 8 nucleotides match TRBD2. The germline V gene has CDR1 DFQATT and CDR2 SNEGSKA (reference sequence). The CDR3 has 14 amino acids. J lost 7 bases, V lost 6 bases, and 14 bases had no gene match.